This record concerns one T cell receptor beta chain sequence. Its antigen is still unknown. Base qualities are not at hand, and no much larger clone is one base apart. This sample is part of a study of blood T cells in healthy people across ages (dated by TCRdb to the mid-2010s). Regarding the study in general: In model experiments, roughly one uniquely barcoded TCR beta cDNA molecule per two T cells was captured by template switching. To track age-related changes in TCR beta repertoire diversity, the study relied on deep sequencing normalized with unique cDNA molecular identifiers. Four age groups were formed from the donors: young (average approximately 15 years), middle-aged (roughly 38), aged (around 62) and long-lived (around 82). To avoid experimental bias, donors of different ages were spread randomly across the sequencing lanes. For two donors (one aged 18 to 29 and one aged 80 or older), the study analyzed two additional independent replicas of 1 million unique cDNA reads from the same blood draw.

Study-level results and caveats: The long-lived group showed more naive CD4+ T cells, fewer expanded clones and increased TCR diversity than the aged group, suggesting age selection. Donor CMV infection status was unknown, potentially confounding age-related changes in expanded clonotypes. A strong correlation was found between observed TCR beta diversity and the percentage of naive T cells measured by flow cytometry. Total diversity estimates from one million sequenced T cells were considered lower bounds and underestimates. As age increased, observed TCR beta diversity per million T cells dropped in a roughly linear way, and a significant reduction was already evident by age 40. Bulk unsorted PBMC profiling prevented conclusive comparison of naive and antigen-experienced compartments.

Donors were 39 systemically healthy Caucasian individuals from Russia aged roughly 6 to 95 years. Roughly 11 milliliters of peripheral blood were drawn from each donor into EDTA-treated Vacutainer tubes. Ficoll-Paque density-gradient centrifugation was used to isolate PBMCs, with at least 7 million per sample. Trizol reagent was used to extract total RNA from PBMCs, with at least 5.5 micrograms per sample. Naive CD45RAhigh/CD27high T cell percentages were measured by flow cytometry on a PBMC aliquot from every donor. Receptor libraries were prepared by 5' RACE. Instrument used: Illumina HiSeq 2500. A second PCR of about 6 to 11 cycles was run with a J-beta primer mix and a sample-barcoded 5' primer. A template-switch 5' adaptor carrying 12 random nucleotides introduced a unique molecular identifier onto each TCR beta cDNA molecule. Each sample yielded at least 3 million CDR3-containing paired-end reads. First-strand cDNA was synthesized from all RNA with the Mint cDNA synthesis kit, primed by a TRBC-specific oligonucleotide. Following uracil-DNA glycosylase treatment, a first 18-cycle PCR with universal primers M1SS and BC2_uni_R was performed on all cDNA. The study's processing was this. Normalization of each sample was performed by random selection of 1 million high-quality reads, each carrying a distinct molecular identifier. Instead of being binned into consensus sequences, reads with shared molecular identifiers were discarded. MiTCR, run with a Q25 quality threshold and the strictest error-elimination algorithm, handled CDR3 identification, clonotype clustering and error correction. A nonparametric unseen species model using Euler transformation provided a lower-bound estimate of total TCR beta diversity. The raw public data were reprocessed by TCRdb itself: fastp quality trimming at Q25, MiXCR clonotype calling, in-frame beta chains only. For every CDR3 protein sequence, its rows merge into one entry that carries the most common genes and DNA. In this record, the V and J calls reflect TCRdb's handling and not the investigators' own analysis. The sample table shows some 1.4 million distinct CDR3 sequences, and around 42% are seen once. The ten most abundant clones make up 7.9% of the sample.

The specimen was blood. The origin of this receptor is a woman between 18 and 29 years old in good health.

The DNA sequence reads TGTGCCAGCAGTTTGGGCCTAGCAAACCAAGAGACCCAGTACTTC. Its protein product is CASSLGLANQETQYF. The chain joins TRBV28 to TRBJ2-5; matching of 5 bases hints at TRBD2 as the D gene. CDR1 MDHEN and CDR2 SYDVKM were looked up in the germline V gene. V and J are truncated by 3 bases and 0 bases respectively, leaving an intervening sequence of 11 bases. The CDR3, from cysteine to phenylalanine, totals 15 residues. Only the CDR3 part of the read is kept: 45 bases, read in frame from the first base.